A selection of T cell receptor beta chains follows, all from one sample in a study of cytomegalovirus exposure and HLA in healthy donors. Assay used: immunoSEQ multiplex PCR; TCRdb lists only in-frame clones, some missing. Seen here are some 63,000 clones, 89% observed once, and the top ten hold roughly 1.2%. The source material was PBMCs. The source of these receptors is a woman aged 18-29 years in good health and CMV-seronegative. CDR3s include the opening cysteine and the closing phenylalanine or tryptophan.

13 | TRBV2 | CASIPGQGGELFF
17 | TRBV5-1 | CASSSSHKTGLNTEAFF
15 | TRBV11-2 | CASSRAGASTGELFF
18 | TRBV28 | CASSLGQSFQGALNEQYF
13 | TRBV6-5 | CASRRTADSPLHF
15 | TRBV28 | CASSPGGGRSYEQYF
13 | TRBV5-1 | CASSLNYDNEQFF
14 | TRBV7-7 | CASSPGSLNEKLFF
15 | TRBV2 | CASNSPSGYTGELFF
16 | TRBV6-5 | CASSYGQTANLYGYTF
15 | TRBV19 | CASSTGTGVLETQYF
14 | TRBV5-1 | CASSLATGRQPQHF
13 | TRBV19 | CASSINYNSPLHF
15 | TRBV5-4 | CASSLMGVNNSPLHF
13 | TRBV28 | CASSPHTNTEAFF
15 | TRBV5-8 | CASSTGTGPLPPLHF
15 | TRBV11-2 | CASSLIAQNTGELFF
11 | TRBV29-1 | CSVERNTEAFF
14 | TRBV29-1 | CSVEGPRDLYGYTF
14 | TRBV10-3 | CAISRTSLLETQYF
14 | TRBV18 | CASSPTTGDNEQFF
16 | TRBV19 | CASSIRATGSTSEQYF
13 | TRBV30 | CAWSVSQFEKLFF
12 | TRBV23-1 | CASSPALYEQYF
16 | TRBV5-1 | CASSVGTSGYTDTQYF
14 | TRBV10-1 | CASSPLDTNTEAFF
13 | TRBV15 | CATRQGVTGELFF
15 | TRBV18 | CASFSYGGANEKLFF
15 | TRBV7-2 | CASSRDRGFTEKLFF
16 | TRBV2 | CASRRTSGSRQETQYF
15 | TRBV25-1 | CASSPQTSVGNEQFF
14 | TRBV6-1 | CASTRPRVPYEQYF
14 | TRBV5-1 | CASSLDNPTDTQYF
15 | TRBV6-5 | CASTSTAEVNSPLHF
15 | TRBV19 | CASSMVTSSGNTIYF
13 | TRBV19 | CASSVSRGFEQYF
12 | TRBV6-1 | CASSGPAGEQYF
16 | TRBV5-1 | CASSLVAGPGPGELFF
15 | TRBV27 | CASSLHPTGGNEQFF